This T cell receptor (beta chain) was found in a study of OX40 agonist ivuxolimab in advanced cancers. Study in general: The dose-escalation cohort had hepatocellular carcinoma, melanoma, renal cell or head and neck cancer. Treatment received earlier with anti-PD-1, anti-PD-L1 or anti-CTLA-4 agents was allowed, and approximately 44% had some.

Note on this clone: Its antigen is currently unknown.

Libraries were prepared by immunoSEQ multiplex PCR; TCRdb keeps only in-frame clonotypes and omits some of them. This sample has about 130,000 clones, with just over 90% found just once. Overall study findings and caveats: Part of the nonresponder group also had normalized T-cell clonal expansion that was low. Doses of 0.1 to 3.0 mg/kg were accompanied by clonal expansion of CD4+ and CD8+ blood T cells by week 6.

The CDR3 is 18 residues long. V was clipped by 5 bases and J by 1 base, with 21 bases between them. The V gene's germline CDR1 is LGHNT and CDR2 FRNRAP. The chain joins TRBV12-5 to TRBJ1-5; D perhaps matches TRBD1 (6 bases). The sequence was obtained from an adult with an advanced solid tumor such as melanoma, head and neck, liver or kidney cancer. The sequenced sample was CD4+ or CD8+ T cells sorted from blood, obtained in a trial of the OX40 agonist ivuxolimab. Written as DNA, the CDR3 is TGTGCTAGTGGTAACAAACCACTTCGGACAGCCAGCAATCAGCCCCAGCATTTT. As protein: CASGNKPLRTASNQPQHF.